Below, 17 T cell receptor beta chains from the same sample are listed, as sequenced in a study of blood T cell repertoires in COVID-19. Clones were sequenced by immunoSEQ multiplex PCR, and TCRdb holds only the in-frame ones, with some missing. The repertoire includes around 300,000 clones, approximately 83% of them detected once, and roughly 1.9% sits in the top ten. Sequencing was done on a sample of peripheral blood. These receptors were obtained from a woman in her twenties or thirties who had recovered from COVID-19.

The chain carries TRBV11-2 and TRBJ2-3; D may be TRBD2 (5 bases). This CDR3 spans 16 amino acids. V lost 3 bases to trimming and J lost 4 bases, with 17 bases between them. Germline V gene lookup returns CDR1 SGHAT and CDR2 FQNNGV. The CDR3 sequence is CASSFSPLLAADTQYF. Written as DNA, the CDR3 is TGTGCCAGCAGCTTCAGTCCTCTTCTAGCCGCAGATACGCAGTATTTT. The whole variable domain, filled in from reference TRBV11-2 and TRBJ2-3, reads EAGVAQSPRYKIIEKRQSVAFWCNPISGHATLYWYQQILGQGPKLLIQFQNNGVVDDSQLPKDRFSAERLKGVDSTLKIQPAKLEDSAVYLCASSFSPLLAADTQYFGPGTRLTVL.

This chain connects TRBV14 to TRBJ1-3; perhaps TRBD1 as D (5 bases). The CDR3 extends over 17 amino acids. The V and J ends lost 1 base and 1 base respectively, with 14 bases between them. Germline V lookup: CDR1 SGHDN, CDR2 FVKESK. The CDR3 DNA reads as TGTGCCAGCAGCCAAGCGAGTGGGGCTTTTTCTGGAAACACCATATATTTT. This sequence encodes CASSQASGAFSGNTIYF.

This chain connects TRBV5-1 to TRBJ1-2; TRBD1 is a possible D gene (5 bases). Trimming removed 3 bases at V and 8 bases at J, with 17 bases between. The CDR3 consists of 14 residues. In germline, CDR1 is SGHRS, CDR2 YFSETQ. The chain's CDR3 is CASSYDGGTTGYTF. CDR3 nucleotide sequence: TGCGCCAGCAGCTATGACGGAGGGACTACGGGCTACACCTTC. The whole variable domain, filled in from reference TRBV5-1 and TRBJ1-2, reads KAGVTQTPRYLIKTRGQQVTLSCSPISGHRSVSWYQQTPGQGLQFLFEYFSETQRNKGNFPGRFSGRQFSNSRSEMNVSTLELGDSALYLCASSYDGGTTGYTFGSGTRLTVV.

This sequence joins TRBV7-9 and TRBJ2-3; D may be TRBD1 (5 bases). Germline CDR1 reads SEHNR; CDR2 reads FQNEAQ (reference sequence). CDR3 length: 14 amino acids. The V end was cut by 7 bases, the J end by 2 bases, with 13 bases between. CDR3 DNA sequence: TGTGCCAGCACCCAACAACAGGTCACAGATACGCAGTATTTT. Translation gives CASTQQQVTDTQYF.

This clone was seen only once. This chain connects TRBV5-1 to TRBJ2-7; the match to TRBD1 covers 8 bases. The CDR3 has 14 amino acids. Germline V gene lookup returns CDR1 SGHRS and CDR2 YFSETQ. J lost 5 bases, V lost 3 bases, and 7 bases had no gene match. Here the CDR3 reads CASSSTGVRHEQYF. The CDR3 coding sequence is TGCGCCAGCAGCTCGACAGGGGTAAGACACGAGCAGTACTTC.

The CDR3 bases are TGTGCCAGGGGGACTGACGGCTACGAGCAGTACTTC. This sequence encodes CARGTDGYEQYF. The chain is built from TRBV2 and TRBJ2-7; TRBD2 might be the D (6 bases). Germline CDR1 is SNHLY and CDR2 is FYNNEI. The CDR3 totals 12 residues. V was pared by 9 bases and J by 3 bases, with 12 bases between.

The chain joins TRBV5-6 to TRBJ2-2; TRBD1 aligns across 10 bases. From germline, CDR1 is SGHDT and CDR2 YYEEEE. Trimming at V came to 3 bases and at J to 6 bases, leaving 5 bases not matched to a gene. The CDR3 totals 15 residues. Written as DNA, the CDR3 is TGTGCCAGCAGCTGGTCCGGGACAGGGGCCGGGGAGCTGTTTTTT. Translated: CASSWSGTGAGELFF. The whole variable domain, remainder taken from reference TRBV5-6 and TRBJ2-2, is DAGVTQSPTHLIKTRGQQVTLRCSPKSGHDTVSWYQQALGQGPQFIFQYYEEEERQRGNFPDRFSGHQFPNYSSELNVNALLLGDSALYLCASSWSGTGAGELFFGEGSRLTVL.

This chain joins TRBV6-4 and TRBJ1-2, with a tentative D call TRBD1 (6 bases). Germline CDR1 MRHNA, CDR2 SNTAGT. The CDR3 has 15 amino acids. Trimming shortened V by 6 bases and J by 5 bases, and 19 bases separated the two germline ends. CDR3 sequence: CASRPSGAGEYGYTF. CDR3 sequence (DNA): TGTGCCAGCAGACCCTCCGGGGCAGGGGAATATGGCTACACCTTC.

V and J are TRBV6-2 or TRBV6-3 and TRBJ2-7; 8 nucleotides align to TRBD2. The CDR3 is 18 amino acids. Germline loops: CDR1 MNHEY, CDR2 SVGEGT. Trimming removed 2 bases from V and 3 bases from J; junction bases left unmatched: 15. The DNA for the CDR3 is TGTGCCAGCAGTTACGTCTTTCGAAGGCGGGAGGCGAACTACGAGCAGTACTTC. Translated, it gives CASSYVFRRREANYEQYF.

CDR3 region: CASSPWAGLAFF. The CDR3 nucleotides are TGTGCCAGCAGCCCATGGGCAGGGTTGGCTTTCTTT. The chain combines TRBV11-2 with TRBJ1-1, with a possible D match to TRBD1 (5 bases). The CDR3 sequence is 12 residues long. Germline loops: CDR1 SGHAT, CDR2 FQNNGV. V dropped 5 bases and J dropped 11 bases, with 15 bases sitting between them.

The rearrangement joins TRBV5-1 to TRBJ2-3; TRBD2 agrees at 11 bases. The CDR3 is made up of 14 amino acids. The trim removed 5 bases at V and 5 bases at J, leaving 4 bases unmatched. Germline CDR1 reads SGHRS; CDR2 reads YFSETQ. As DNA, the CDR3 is TGCGCCAGCAGTAGCGGGGGGGCAAGAGATACGCAGTATTTT. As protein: CASSSGGARDTQYF.

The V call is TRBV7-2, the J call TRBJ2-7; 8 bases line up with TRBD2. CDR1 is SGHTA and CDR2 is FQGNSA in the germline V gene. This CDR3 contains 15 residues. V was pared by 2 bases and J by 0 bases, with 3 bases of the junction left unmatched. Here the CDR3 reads CASSLISGSSYEQYF. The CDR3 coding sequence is TGTGCCAGCAGCTTAATCAGCGGGAGCTCCTACGAGCAGTACTTC. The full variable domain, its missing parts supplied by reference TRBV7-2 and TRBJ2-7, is GAGVSQSPSNKVTEKGKDVELRCDPISGHTALYWYRQSLGQGLEFLIYFQGNSAPDKSGLPSDRFSAERTGGSVSTLTIQRTQQEDSAVYLCASSLISGSSYEQYFGPGTRLTVT.

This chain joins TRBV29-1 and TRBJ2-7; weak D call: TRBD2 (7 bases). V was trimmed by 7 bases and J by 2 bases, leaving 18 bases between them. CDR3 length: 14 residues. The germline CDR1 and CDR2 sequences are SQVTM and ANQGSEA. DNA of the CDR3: TGCAGCGCCACGGGGGGCCTAAACACCTACGAGCAGTACTTC. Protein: CSATGGLNTYEQYF.

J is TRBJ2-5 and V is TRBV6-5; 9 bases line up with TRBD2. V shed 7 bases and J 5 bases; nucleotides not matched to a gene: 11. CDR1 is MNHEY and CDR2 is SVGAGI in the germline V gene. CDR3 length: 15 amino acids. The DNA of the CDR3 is TGTGCCAGCACAATGGGCGGGAGGGCTTCGGAGACCCAGTACTTC. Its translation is CASTMGGRASETQYF.

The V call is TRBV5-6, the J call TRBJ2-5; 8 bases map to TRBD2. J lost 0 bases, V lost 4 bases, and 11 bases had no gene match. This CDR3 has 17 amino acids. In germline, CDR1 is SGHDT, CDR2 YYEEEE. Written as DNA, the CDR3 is TGTGCCAGCAGCGCTGGAGGTAGCGGGGCGTACCAAGAGACCCAGTACTTC. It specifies CASSAGGSGAYQETQYF.

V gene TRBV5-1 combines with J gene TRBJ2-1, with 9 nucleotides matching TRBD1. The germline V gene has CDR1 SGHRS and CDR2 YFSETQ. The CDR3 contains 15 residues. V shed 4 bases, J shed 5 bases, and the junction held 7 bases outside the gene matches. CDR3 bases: TGCGCCAGCAGCCTGGGGACAGGGAGAGACAATGAGCAGTTCTTC. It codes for CASSLGTGRDNEQFF.

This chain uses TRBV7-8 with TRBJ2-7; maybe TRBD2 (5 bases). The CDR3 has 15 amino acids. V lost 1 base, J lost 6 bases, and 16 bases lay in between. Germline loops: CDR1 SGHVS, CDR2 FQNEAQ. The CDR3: CASSLDPRMSGEQYF. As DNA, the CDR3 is TGTGCCAGCAGCTTAGATCCCCGAATGAGCGGCGAGCAGTACTTC.